The entry below gives a single T cell receptor (beta chain) sequence along with its context. Antigen specificity is unknown. This was a deep-level run. Method: immunoSEQ multiplex PCR; TCRdb's copy keeps in-frame clones and lacks some. This table holds 2 million to 3 million clones, over 85% found once. The record originates from a study of shared clonotypes between healthy human individuals. This CDR3 comprises 17 residues. Losses at the gene ends were 3 bases for V and 4 bases for J; bases not matched to a gene: 14. In germline, CDR1 is MNHEY, CDR2 SMNVEV (reference sequence). The study, taken as a whole, reports: Expectations were that clonotype sharing among donors would be affected by sequencing depth. Four donors shared around 5% of their naive CD4 clonotypes.

Donors, without exception, were Caucasian adults residing in Nashville, Tennessee. The clonotype was recovered from a man aged 18 to 29 in good health. Some clones in this sample may be carry-over from other donors' samples. Source material: naive CD4+ T cells from PBMCs. The subset was: CD45RA+ positively selected. The gene calls are TRBV27 and TRBJ1-1; 7 nucleotides agree with TRBD1. The CDR3 sequence is CASSFEGARLRSTEAFF. The CDR3 DNA reads as TGTGCCAGCAGTTTTGAGGGGGCGCGTCTCAGGTCCACTGAAGCTTTCTTT.